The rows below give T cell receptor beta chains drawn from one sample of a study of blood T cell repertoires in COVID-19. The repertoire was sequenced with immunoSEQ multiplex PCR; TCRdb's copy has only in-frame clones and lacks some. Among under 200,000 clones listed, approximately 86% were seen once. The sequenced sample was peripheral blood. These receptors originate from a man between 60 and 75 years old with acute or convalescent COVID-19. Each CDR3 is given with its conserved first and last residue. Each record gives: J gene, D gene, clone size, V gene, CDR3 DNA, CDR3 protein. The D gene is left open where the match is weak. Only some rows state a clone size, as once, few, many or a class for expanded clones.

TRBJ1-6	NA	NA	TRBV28	TGTGCCAGCTTGTCCTGGCAGGGAAGTTCACCCCTCCACTTT	CASLSWQGSSPLHF
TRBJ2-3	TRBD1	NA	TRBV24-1	TGTGCCACCAGTGATTCCCGGGACAGGGGAGATACGCAGTATTTT	CATSDSRDRGDTQYF
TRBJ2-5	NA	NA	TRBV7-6	TGTGCCAGCAGCTTAGATATTAGTTGGGGGCCGGAGACCCAGTACTTC	CASSLDISWGPETQYF
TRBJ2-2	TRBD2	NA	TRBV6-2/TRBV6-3	TGTGCCAGCAGCCAGCGGGGACTCACCGGGGAGCTGTTTTTT	CASSQRGLTGELFF
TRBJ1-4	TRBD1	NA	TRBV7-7	TGTGCCAGCAGCTCATCCGGGACAGGAAATGAAAAACTGTTTTTT	CASSSSGTGNEKLFF
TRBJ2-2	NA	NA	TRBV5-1	TGCGCCAGCAGCTTAGGCGGGAACACCGGGGAGCTGTTTTTT	CASSLGGNTGELFF
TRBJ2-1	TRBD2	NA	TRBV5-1	TGCGCCAGCAGCGTTAGCGGGAGCTCCTACAATGAGCAGTTCTTC	CASSVSGSSYNEQFF
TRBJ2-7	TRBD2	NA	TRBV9	TGTGCCAGCAGCGTTGCTAGCGGGGACTACGAGCAGTACTTC	CASSVASGDYEQYF
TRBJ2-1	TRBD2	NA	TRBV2	TGTGCCAGCACCTTTGAAGGGACTAGCGGGAGGGACGAGCAGTTCTTC	CASTFEGTSGRDEQFF
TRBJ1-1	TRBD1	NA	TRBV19	TGTGCCAGTAGTACGGACAGGAGTACTGAAGCTTTCTTT	CASSTDRSTEAFF
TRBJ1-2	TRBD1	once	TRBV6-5	TGTGCCGCGGGGGGGACAGCTAACTATGGCTACACCTTC	CAAGGTANYGYTF
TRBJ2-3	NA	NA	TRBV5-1	TGCGCCAGCAGCTCGACCGGGGATACGCAGTATTTT	CASSSTGDTQYF
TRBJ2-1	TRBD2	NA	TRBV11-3	TGTGCCAGCAGCCCCACTAGCGGGAGGGCCCATGAGCAGTTCTTC	CASSPTSGRAHEQFF
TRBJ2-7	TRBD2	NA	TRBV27	TGTGCCAGCAGTTTCCTTAGCGGGAGTGGGTACGAGCAGTACTTC	CASSFLSGSGYEQYF
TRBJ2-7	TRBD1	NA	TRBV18	TGTGCCAGCTCACCGGGACAGGGGATTACCTACGAGCAGTACTTC	CASSPGQGITYEQYF
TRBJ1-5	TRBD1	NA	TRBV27	TGTGCCAGCAGTTTGCGTGGACAGGACAATCAGCCCCAGCATTTT	CASSLRGQDNQPQHF
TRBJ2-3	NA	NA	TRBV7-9	TGTGCCAGCAGCTTAGCCTTACTAGAGACAGATACGCAGTATTTT	CASSLALLETDTQYF
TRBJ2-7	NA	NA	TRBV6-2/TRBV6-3	TGTGCCAGCAGTTCTCCCGTCAGGGCCTACGAGCAGTACTTC	CASSSPVRAYEQYF
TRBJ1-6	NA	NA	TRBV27	TGTGCCAGCAGTTTAAAGGGTCAGGGAAATAATTCACCCCTCCACTTT	CASSLKGQGNNSPLHF
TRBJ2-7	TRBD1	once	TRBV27	TGTGCCAGCAGTCCCCGGACAGGTTACAGCTCCTACGAGCAGTACTTC	CASSPRTGYSSYEQYF
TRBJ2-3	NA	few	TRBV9	TGTGCCAGCAGCGTAGCCGCGGTTACCACAGATACGCAGTATTTT	CASSVAAVTTDTQYF
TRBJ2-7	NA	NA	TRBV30	TGTGCCTGGAGATCGGCGGGAACCTTCTACGAGCAGTACTTC	CAWRSAGTFYEQYF
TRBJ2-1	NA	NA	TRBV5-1	TGCGCCAGCAGCTTGGGACTAGTGCCCAATGAGCAGTTCTTC	CASSLGLVPNEQFF
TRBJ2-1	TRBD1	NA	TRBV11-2	TGTGCCAGCAGCCTTCGGCGAACAGGGGGTAAGGCTGAGCAGTTCTTC	CASSLRRTGGKAEQFF
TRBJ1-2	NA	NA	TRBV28	TGTGCCAGCAGTTTAAATATACTCTATGGCTACACCTTC	CASSLNILYGYTF
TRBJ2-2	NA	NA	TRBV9	TGTGCCAGCAGCCCCCGAGCGGCGGCGAACACCGGGGAGCTGTTTTTT	CASSPRAAANTGELFF
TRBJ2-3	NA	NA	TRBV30	TGTGCCTGGAGGCGAAACCTCGGTCCGAATACGCAGTATTTT	CAWRRNLGPNTQYF
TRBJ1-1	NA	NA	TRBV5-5	TGTGCCAGCAGCTTGGGACGGGGAACTGAAGCTTTCTTT	CASSLGRGTEAFF
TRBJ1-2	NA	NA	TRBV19	TGTGCCAGTAGTACCGGATTTAGGGGGGGCAGCTATGGCTACACCTTC	CASSTGFRGGSYGYTF
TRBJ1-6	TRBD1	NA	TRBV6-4	TGTGCCAGCAGCACCGGGACAGAGACTTCACCCCTCCACTTT	CASSTGTETSPLHF
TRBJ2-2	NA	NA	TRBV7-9	TGTGCCAGCAGCTTACGCAGGGGGAACACCGGGGAGCTGTTTTTT	CASSLRRGNTGELFF
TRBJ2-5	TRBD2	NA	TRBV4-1	TGCGCCAGCAGCCCCATAAACTTGGGACTAGCGGGAGGAGAGACCCAGTACTTC	CASSPINLGLAGGETQYF
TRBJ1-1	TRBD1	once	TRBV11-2	TGTGCCAGCCGCAGGGGGGCGATGAACACTGAAGCTTTCTTT	CASRRGAMNTEAFF
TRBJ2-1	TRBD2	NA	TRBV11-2	TGTGCCAGCAGCAGGACTAGCGGGATCTACAATGAGCAGTTCTTC	CASSRTSGIYNEQFF
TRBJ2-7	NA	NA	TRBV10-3	TGTGCCATCAAGTCGTTTTCAGGCTACGAGCAGTACTTC	CAIKSFSGYEQYF
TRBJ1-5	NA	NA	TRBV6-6	TGTGCCAGCAGTTACGGCGGGAGCAATCAGCCCCAGCATTTT	CASSYGGSNQPQHF
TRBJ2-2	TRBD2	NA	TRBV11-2	TGTGCCAGCAGCCCTAGCGGGGTGAGGGCCGGGGAGCTGTTTTTT	CASSPSGVRAGELFF